A selection of T cell receptor beta chains follows, all from one sample in a study of cytomegalovirus exposure and HLA in healthy donors. Only in-frame clones appear in the TCRdb table, and some are missing; sequencing was by immunoSEQ multiplex PCR. The table includes 100,000 to 150,000 clones, roughly four fifths detected once. Sequenced sample: PBMCs. The receptor set was obtained from a woman aged 45 to 65 in good health and CMV-seropositive. Each CDR3 is given with its conserved first and last residue. Fields, in order: J gene, D gene, clone size, V gene, CDR3 protein, CDR3 DNA. The D gene is left open where the match is weak. Part of the rows lack a size; the others show once, few, many or a class for expanded clones.

>TRBJ2-1|TRBD2|.|TRBV6-5
CASYRTSGGAGEQFF
TGTGCCAGCTACAGAACTAGCGGGGGGGCTGGTGAGCAGTTCTTC
>TRBJ2-7|.|.|TRBV11-3
CASSLGPGREQYF
TGTGCCAGCAGCTTAGGTCCCGGGAGAGAGCAGTACTTC
>TRBJ1-2|.|.|TRBV5-6
CASSYDKFYGYTF
TGTGCCAGCAGCTATGACAAGTTCTATGGCTACACCTTC
>TRBJ1-2|.|few|TRBV7-9
CASSPTLYGYTF
TGTGCCAGCAGCCCCACTCTGTATGGCTACACCTTC
>TRBJ2-1|.|.|TRBV2
CASLGLSSYNEQFF
TGTGCCAGCCTAGGACTCAGCTCCTACAATGAGCAGTTCTTC
>TRBJ1-5|.|.|TRBV2
CASSVDRNQPQHF
TGTGCCAGCAGTGTCGACAGAAATCAGCCCCAGCATTTT
>TRBJ2-3|TRBD2|.|TRBV6-5
CASSYLAGAKADTQYF
TGTGCCAGCAGTTACTTAGCGGGGGCAAAGGCAGATACGCAGTATTTT
>TRBJ2-6|.|.|TRBV7-2
CASSSTGPGANVLTF
TGTGCCAGCAGTTCTACAGGGCCTGGGGCCAACGTCCTGACTTTC
>TRBJ2-5|TRBD2|few|TRBV27
CASSSLTSGGYQETQYF
TGTGCCAGCAGCTCTCTGACTAGCGGGGGCTATCAAGAGACCCAGTACTTC
>TRBJ1-1|.|.|TRBV14
CASRKRGREGGGTEAFF
TGTGCCAGCAGAAAACGCGGAAGGGAGGGAGGAGGCACTGAAGCTTTCTTT
>TRBJ1-5|TRBD1|.|TRBV6-1
CASSPPGQVNQPQHF
TGTGCCAGCAGCCCTCCGGGACAGGTAAATCAGCCCCAGCATTTT
>TRBJ2-1|.|.|TRBV6-6
CASSYQGEQFF
TGTGCCAGCAGTTACCAGGGTGAGCAGTTCTTC
>TRBJ1-1|.|.|TRBV30
CAWSVEEDEAFF
TGTGCCTGGAGTGTCGAGGAGGACGAAGCTTTCTTT
>TRBJ1-2|.|.|TRBV19
CASSESRVYGYTF
TGTGCCAGTAGTGAGAGCAGGGTCTATGGCTACACCTTC
>TRBJ2-7|TRBD2|.|TRBV11-2
CASSPLAGLRAEQYF
TGTGCCAGCAGCCCACTAGCGGGGCTTCGGGCCGAGCAGTACTTC